Below are 18 T cell receptor beta chains sequenced from a single sample in a study of cytotoxic CD8 clonotypes in ibrutinib-treated CLL. Produced via immunoSEQ multiplex PCR; TCRdb's table is partial and in-frame only. The sample lists about 140,000 clones, roughly 77% occurring once. The source material was PBMCs, sampled after 12 months of ibrutinib treatment. These receptors all stem from a human donor with chronic lymphocytic leukemia.

This clone came up a few times. V gene TRBV19 combines with J gene TRBJ1-1; TRBD1 agrees at 7 bases. V was pared by 6 bases and J by 1 base, with 5 bases of the junction left unmatched. This CDR3 comprises 14 residues. Germline CDR1 reads LNHDA; CDR2 reads SQIVND (reference sequence). CDR3 DNA: TGTGCCAGTAGCTTGGGACAGCAGAACACTGAAGCTTTCTTT. It specifies CASSLGQQNTEAFF.

This clone was found a few times. The chain carries TRBV30 and TRBJ1-1; D is undetermined. Germline values: CDR1 GTSNPN, CDR2 SVGIG (reference sequence). CDR3 size: 14 residues. V dropped 2 bases and J dropped 1 base, with 11 bases sitting between them. CDR3 coding DNA: TGTGCCTGGAGTTTAGGCGGGTCGAACACTGAAGCTTTCTTT. Translating it yields CAWSLGGSNTEAFF.

J is TRBJ2-1 and V is TRBV7-3, with 16 bases lining up with TRBD2. Germline V lookup: CDR1 SGHTA, CDR2 FQGTGA. The V segment lost 6 bases and the J segment 0 bases; nucleotides outside the gene matches: 8. CDR3 length: 19 residues. The CDR3 region has the DNA TGTGCCAGCAGATTACCGGGACTAGCGGGAGGGAGCTCCTACAATGAGCAGTTCTTC. It specifies CASRLPGLAGGSSYNEQFF.

The V gene is TRBV27, the J gene TRBJ2-7; TRBD2 matches at 16 bases. The junction had 5 bases not matched to a gene; V was cut back by 6 bases and J by 3 bases. The germline gives CDR1 MNHEY, CDR2 SMNVEV (reference sequence). The CDR3 length is 16 residues. The CDR3 protein is CASRTGTSGRGYEQYF. The CDR3 DNA is TGTGCCAGCAGGACCGGGACTAGCGGGAGGGGCTACGAGCAGTACTTC.

V gene TRBV2 combines with J gene TRBJ1-5, with D maybe TRBD1 (6 bases). V was cut by 2 bases and J by 16 bases, with 24 bases left in between. The CDR3 covers 15 residues. Germline V CDR1 and CDR2: SNHLY, FYNNEI. The chain's CDR3 is CASSELAGVLVSGHF. In DNA form, the CDR3 reads TGTGCCAGCAGTGAACTTGCAGGGGTGTTGGTGTCAGGACATTTT.

This clone was seen a few times. In DNA, the CDR3 is TGTGCCACCAGCAGAGATGCAACTAATGAAAAACTGTTTTTT. It is translated as CATSRDATNEKLFF. The rearrangement uses TRBV15 and TRBJ1-4, with no clear D. Germline CDR1 and CDR2: LNHNV and YYDKDF (reference sequence). The CDR3 is 14 amino acids. V lost 0 bases and J 0 bases, leaving 2 bases between the germline ends.

This clone was detected a few times. V and J are TRBV6-5 and TRBJ2-3; 10 nucleotides align to TRBD1. CDR3 length: 14 amino acids. V shed 6 bases and J 6 bases; nucleotides not matched to a gene: 6. The germline CDR1 and CDR2 sequences are MNHEY and SVGAGI. In nucleotides, the CDR3 is TGTGCCAGCAGACGACAGGGGGCCGGGGATACGCAGTATTTT. It codes for CASRRQGAGDTQYF.

The DNA for the CDR3 is TGTGCCAGCAGCCTGAGACAGATAAATGAAAAACTGTTTTTT. Residues: CASSLRQINEKLFF. This chain connects TRBV13 to TRBJ1-4; D perhaps matches TRBD1 (5 bases). Germline V lookup: CDR1 PRHDT, CDR2 FYEKMQ (reference sequence). V lost 5 bases and J 5 bases, leaving 12 bases between the germline ends. The CDR3 consists of 14 residues.

This rearrangement joins TRBV11-2 to TRBJ2-7; D remains unclear. The CDR3 extends over 13 amino acids. The germline V and J ends were trimmed by 4 bases and 0 bases, with 7 bases remaining between them. CDR1 SGHAT and CDR2 FQNNGV come from the germline V gene. CDR3 region: CASSSISSYEQYF. The DNA of the CDR3 is TGTGCCAGCAGCTCAATTAGCTCCTACGAGCAGTACTTC.

This rearrangement joins TRBV2 to TRBJ2-5; D is possibly TRBD1 (5 bases). V lost 6 bases to trimming and J lost 0 bases, with 8 bases between them. This CDR3 has 13 residues. Germline V gives CDR1 SNHLY, CDR2 FYNNEI. In DNA form, the CDR3 reads TGTGCCAGCAGCGACAGTTACCAAGAGACCCAGTACTTC. Protein product: CASSDSYQETQYF.

J is TRBJ2-7 and V is TRBV5-6, with 10 bases fitting TRBD1. Unmatched junction bases numbered 5, after V lost 6 bases and J lost 5 bases. CDR1 is SGHDT and CDR2 is YYEEEE in the germline V gene. There are 13 residues in the CDR3. The CDR3 here is CASTRDRGNEQYF. The CDR3 region has the DNA TGTGCCAGCACCCGGGACAGGGGAAACGAGCAGTACTTC. The entire variable domain, with the rest obtained from reference TRBV5-6 and TRBJ2-7, is as follows: DAGVTQSPTHLIKTRGQQVTLRCSPKSGHDTVSWYQQALGQGPQFIFQYYEEEERQRGNFPDRFSGHQFPNYSSELNVNALLLGDSALYLCASTRDRGNEQYFGPGTRLTVT.

This rearrangement joins TRBV6-1 to TRBJ2-5; D could derive from TRBD1 or TRBD2 (5 bases each). CDR1 MNHNS and CDR2 SASEGT come from the germline V gene. V was clipped by 4 bases and J by 1 base, with 13 bases between them. CDR3 length: 15 amino acids. In DNA form, the CDR3 reads TGTGCCAGCAGTGGGACAAGTGGAGGCCAAGAGACCCAGTACTTC. The encoded protein is CASSGTSGGQETQYF.

This clone came up a few times. The chain recombines TRBV19 with TRBJ1-2; tentatively, D is TRBD1 (5 bases). Germline V gives CDR1 LNHDA, CDR2 SQIVND (reference sequence). The CDR3 extends over 13 amino acids. V was pared by 10 bases and J by 7 bases, with 19 bases between. The chain's CDR3 is CATRDRVLSGYTF. The CDR3 nucleotides read TGTGCCACCCGGGACCGGGTATTGAGTGGCTACACCTTC.

V gene TRBV7-9 combines with J gene TRBJ1-2; a weak D match, TRBD1 (6 bases). The CDR3 extends over 14 amino acids. V lost 3 bases and J 8 bases, leaving 16 bases between the germline ends. Looked up from germline, CDR1 is SEHNR and CDR2 is FQNEAQ (reference sequence). The CDR3 sequence is CASSFHHRDGGYTF. The DNA of the CDR3 is TGTGCCAGCAGCTTTCATCACAGGGACGGCGGCTACACCTTC.

The rearrangement uses TRBV28 and TRBJ2-7, with 11 bases lining up with TRBD2. The ends lost 5 bases at V and 1 base at J; junction bases unmatched: 7. This CDR3 region has 16 residues. CDR1 and CDR2 (germline): MDHEN, SYDVKM. The CDR3 here is CASSPWVAGGSYEQYF. Here the CDR3 DNA reads TGTGCCAGCAGTCCCTGGGTAGCGGGAGGGTCCTACGAGCAGTACTTC.

Of note for this clone: A much larger clone lies a single base off, so this may be a read error. The chain is built from TRBV25-1 and TRBJ2-3; D call uncertain. The V gene's germline CDR1 is MGHDK and CDR2 SYGVNS. V was trimmed by 6 bases and J by 2 bases, leaving 3 bases between them. CDR3 length equals 11 residues. CDR3 in DNA: TGTGCCAGCAGCAACACAGATACGCAGTATTTT. Its protein product is CASSNTDTQYF. The full variable domain, with the rest looked up from reference TRBV25-1 and TRBJ2-3, is EADIYQTPRYLVIGTGKKITLECSQTMGHDKMYWYQQDPGMELHLIHYSYGVNSTEKGDLSSESTVSRIRTEHFPLTLESARPSHTSQYLCASSNTDTQYFGPGTRLTVL.

This rearrangement joins TRBV25-1 to TRBJ2-3, with D tentatively TRBD2 (6 bases). The CDR3 consists of 16 residues. With 1 base removed from V and 3 bases from J, the gap between germline ends came to 14 bases. From germline, CDR1 is MGHDK and CDR2 SYGVNS. CDR3 amino acids: CASSESRSGQTDTQYF. The CDR3 DNA is TGTGCCAGCAGTGAATCTAGGAGCGGGCAGACAGATACGCAGTATTTT.

This clone was recorded once. V gene TRBV10-3 combines with J gene TRBJ2-7, with TRBD1 matching 9 bases. CDR1 is ENHRY and CDR2 is SYGVKD in the germline V gene. The V segment lost 3 bases and the J segment 4 bases; nucleotides outside the gene matches: 7. This CDR3 has 15 amino acids. The CDR3 bases are TGTGCCATCAGTGACGACAGGGGGGATCTATACGAGCAGTACTTC. Translating gives CAISDDRGDLYEQYF.